This T cell receptor beta chain was recovered during a study of OX40 agonist ivuxolimab in advanced cancers. About the research overall: Of mixed ages from roughly 23 to 80 and averaging about 60 years, the group was around 78% male.

Whole-study findings and limits: On average, CD8+ T cells had more expanded clones than CD4+. Certain nonresponders likewise exhibited a low normalized T-cell clonal expansion.

CDR3 length: 16 amino acids. J gave up 2 bases and V 7 bases, and 10 bases lay outside the gene matches. CDR1 and CDR2 from the germline V gene are SEHNR and FQNEAQ (reference sequence). Blood sampling took place at baseline, cycle 4 day 1, and cycle 7 day 1. This table comes from immunoSEQ multiplex PCR, and its TCRdb copy is limited to in-frame clones, with some not included. The profile covers tens of thousands of clones, with 85% to 90% appearing a single time and roughly 5.9% taken by the ten largest. This clone has just one count. Its antigen is unknown. Sequenced here: CD4+ or CD8+ T cells sorted from blood, sampled in a trial of the OX40 agonist ivuxolimab. This rearrangement joins TRBV7-9 to TRBJ2-5; 10 bases line up with TRBD2. The TCR was taken from an adult with an advanced solid tumor such as melanoma, head and neck, liver or kidney cancer. CDR3 region: CASTQGVAGGQETQYF. In DNA, the CDR3 is TGTGCCAGCACCCAGGGGGTAGCGGGAGGTCAAGAGACCCAGTACTTC. The full variable domain, with the rest looked up from reference TRBV7-9 and TRBJ2-5, is DTGVSQNPRHKITKRGQNVTFRCDPISEHNRLYWYRQTLGQGPEFLTYFQNEAQLEKSRLLSDRFSAERPKGSFSTLEIQRTEQGDSAMYLCASTQGVAGGQETQYFGPGTRLLVL.